The 6 T cell receptor beta chains below come from one sample, sequenced in a study of blood T cell repertoires in COVID-19. Sequencing was performed with immunoSEQ multiplex PCR; in TCRdb, only in-frame clones are kept and a portion is missing. The sample holds approximately 19,000 clones, just over 90% seen once. The specimen was peripheral blood. The origin of the receptors is a human donor in a cohort sampled during active COVID-19.

CDR3 region: CAWSLGTENSPLHF. The CDR3 nucleotides are TGTGCCTGGTCCTTGGGGACAGAGAATTCACCCCTCCACTTT. The chain employs TRBV30 and TRBJ1-6; 7 bases fit TRBD1. With 5 bases clipped from V and 7 bases from J, the junction kept 8 bases outside the gene matches. The germline V gene has CDR1 GTSNPN and CDR2 SVGIG (reference sequence). The CDR3 spans 14 residues.

The V gene is TRBV5-1, the J gene TRBJ2-3; 12 nucleotides match TRBD1. V lost 0 bases and J lost 4; bases outside the gene matches: 6. Per germline, CDR1 SGHRS and CDR2 YFSETQ. CDR3 length: 17 amino acids. The CDR3 bases are TGCGCCAGCAGCTTGGACCCGGGACAGGGGGCCCCAGATACGCAGTATTTT. Translating gives CASSLDPGQGAPDTQYF. Variable domain in full (rest from reference TRBV5-1 and TRBJ2-3): KAGVTQTPRYLIKTRGQQVTLSCSPISGHRSVSWYQQTPGQGLQFLFEYFSETQRNKGNFPGRFSGRQFSNSRSEMNVSTLELGDSALYLCASSLDPGQGAPDTQYFGPGTRLTVL.

The V call is TRBV4-1, the J call TRBJ2-5; a weak D match, TRBD1 (6 bases). Germline CDR1 is MGHRA and CDR2 is YSYEKL. With 5 bases removed from V and 5 bases from J, the gap between germline ends came to 21 bases. This CDR3 is 16 amino acids long. CDR3 amino acids: CASSSPGLGAGETQYF. DNA for the CDR3: TGCGCCAGCAGCTCCCCCGGGCTGGGGGCGGGTGAGACCCAGTACTTC.

The V and J genes are TRBV6-5 and TRBJ2-7; possibly TRBD1 for D (6 bases). The CDR3 contains 16 residues. Trimming pared 0 bases from V and 1 base from J, leaving 13 bases between. CDR1 and CDR2 (germline): MNHEY, SVGAGI. CDR3: CASSYSRSGASYEQYF. The CDR3 DNA reads TGTGCCAGCAGTTACTCTAGGTCAGGGGCTTCCTACGAGCAGTACTTC.

The V gene is TRBV11-1, the J gene TRBJ1-1, with D possibly matching TRBD1 (6 bases). Trimming stripped 5 bases from V and 0 bases from J, with 10 bases between. Germline CDR1 and CDR2: SGHAT and FQDESV (reference sequence). CDR3 length equals 14 residues. CDR3 protein: CASSRGGMNTEAFF. The DNA for the CDR3 is TGTGCCAGCAGCCGTGGGGGCATGAACACTGAAGCTTTCTTT.

The chain uses TRBV24-1 and TRBJ2-1, with TRBD1 matching 9 bases. V shed 6 bases, J shed 0 bases, and the junction held 11 bases outside the gene matches. The germline V gene has CDR1 KGHDR and CDR2 SFDVKD. This CDR3 region has 18 residues. CDR3 nucleotides: TGTGCCACCAGTCCGAATACCGGGACAGGGAGCTCCTACAATGAGCAGTTCTTC. Protein: CATSPNTGTGSSYNEQFF.